This T cell receptor beta chain is drawn from a study of beta chain features in type 1 diabetes. Study-wide results and limits: For Type 1 diabetes patients, all four CD4+ subsets carried TCRB CDR3s that were moderately but significantly shorter.

This CDR3 is 14 amino acids long. CDR1 is KGHSH and CDR2 is LQKENI in the germline V gene. Trimming pared 3 bases from V and 2 bases from J, leaving 11 bases between. Sequencing targeted expressed TCRB transcripts, as all isolated RNA had been reverse transcribed. About 3.9 million reads on average were seen across naive, central memory and regulatory T cell samples. Here immunoSEQ multiplex PCR was the method, and the copy in TCRdb shows in-frame clones only, minus some. In the table there are about 370,000 clones, over 9% of which are singletons. Sorting based on CD45RO/CCR7/CD25/CD127/CD95/CD27 separated CD4+ naive, central memory, regulatory and stem cell-like memory cells. With regard to this clone: Antigen: not known.

The sequence came from a man aged 25 to 40 with type 1 diabetes. The source material was central memory CD4+ T cells from blood. The chain recombines TRBV18 with TRBJ2-7; D is perhaps TRBD1 or TRBD2 (5 bases each). The CDR3 DNA reads TGTGCCAGCTCACCTCCGGGACGGACCTACGAGCAGTACTTC. This encodes CASSPPGRTYEQYF.